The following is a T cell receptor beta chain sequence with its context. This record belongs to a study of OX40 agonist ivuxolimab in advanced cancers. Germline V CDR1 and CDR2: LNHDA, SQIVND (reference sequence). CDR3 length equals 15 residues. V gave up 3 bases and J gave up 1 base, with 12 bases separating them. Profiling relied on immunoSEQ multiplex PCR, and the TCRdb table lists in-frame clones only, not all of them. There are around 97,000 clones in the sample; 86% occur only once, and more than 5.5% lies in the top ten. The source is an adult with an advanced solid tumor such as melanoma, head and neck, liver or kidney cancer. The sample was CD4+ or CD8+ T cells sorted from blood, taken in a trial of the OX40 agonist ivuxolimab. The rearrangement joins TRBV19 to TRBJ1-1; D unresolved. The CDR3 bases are TGTGCCAGTAGTATCGCCCGCGGGTCGAACACTGAAGCTTTCTTT. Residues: CASSIARGSNTEAFF.